This is a list of T cell receptor beta chains from one sample in a study of Ad26.COV2.S vaccination and SARS-CoV-2 variants. The protocol was immunoSEQ multiplex PCR, while the TCRdb copy is restricted to in-frame clones and leaves out a portion. This sample has approximately 250,000 clones, with around 88% found just once. This material consisted of peripheral blood, taken in a trial of Ad26.COV2.S vaccine versus placebo. The receptors originated from a person between 18 and 60 years old who received the Ad26.COV2.S COVID-19 vaccine or a placebo. The CDR3 runs from the conserved cysteine through the conserved F or W. The order of the fields is clone size, J gene, D gene, V gene, CDR3 protein, CDR3 DNA. The D gene is left open where the match is weak. Clone size is stated in some rows and not others, as once, few, many or a class when expanded.

size: once
J: TRBJ2-2
D: -
V: TRBV6-5
CDR3: CASGDRGISGELFF
DNA: TGTGCCAGCGGGGACCGGGGGATCTCCGGGGAGCTGTTTTTT

size: -
J: TRBJ1-4
D: -
V: TRBV9
CDR3: CASSVVDRMGEKLFF
DNA: TGTGCCAGCAGCGTAGTAGACAGGATGGGTGAAAAACTGTTTTTT

size: -
J: TRBJ2-3
D: TRBD2
V: TRBV5-1
CDR3: CASSPRTSGVRTDTQYF
DNA: TGCGCCAGCAGCCCGCGGACTAGCGGGGTACGCACAGATACGCAGTATTTT

size: -
J: TRBJ1-4
D: -
V: TRBV15
CDR3: CATSRGQYPTNEKLFF
DNA: TGTGCCACCAGCAGAGGCCAATATCCAACTAATGAAAAACTGTTTTTT

size: -
J: TRBJ2-1
D: TRBD2
V: TRBV7-3
CDR3: CASSLSSGGNNEQFF
DNA: TGTGCCAGCAGCTTAAGTAGCGGGGGCAACAATGAGCAGTTCTTC

size: -
J: TRBJ2-5
D: -
V: TRBV5-1
CDR3: CASSDLQETQYF
DNA: TGCGCCAGCAGCGACCTCCAAGAGACCCAGTACTTC

size: few
J: TRBJ2-3
D: -
V: TRBV5-1
CDR3: CASSLSTDTQYF
DNA: TGCGCCAGCAGCCTGAGCACAGATACGCAGTATTTT

size: -
J: TRBJ1-2
D: -
V: TRBV7-9
CDR3: CASSLVGTNDYTF
DNA: TGTGCCAGCAGCTTAGTGGGGACAAACGACTACACCTTC

size: -
J: TRBJ1-4
D: -
V: TRBV30
CDR3: CAWMMDSTNEKLFF
DNA: TGTGCCTGGATGATGGACAGTACTAATGAAAAACTGTTTTTT

size: -
J: TRBJ2-7
D: -
V: TRBV6-5
CDR3: CASSYSGDGYEQYF
DNA: TGTGCCAGCAGTTACTCTGGGGATGGCTACGAGCAGTACTTC

size: -
J: TRBJ1-1
D: -
V: TRBV5-6
CDR3: CASSLELRTEAFF
DNA: TGTGCCAGCAGCTTGGAGTTGCGGACTGAAGCTTTCTTT

size: -
J: TRBJ2-3
D: -
V: TRBV24-1
CDR3: CATLGDRTDTQYF
DNA: TGTGCCACGTTGGGGGACCGCACAGATACGCAGTATTTT

size: -
J: TRBJ2-2
D: -
V: TRBV9
CDR3: CASSLNTGELFF
DNA: TGTGCCAGCAGCCTCAACACCGGGGAGCTGTTTTTT

size: -
J: TRBJ2-1
D: -
V: TRBV11-3
CDR3: CASSLPGASEQFF
DNA: TGTGCCAGCAGCCTCCCTGGGGCCAGTGAGCAGTTCTTC

size: -
J: TRBJ1-5
D: -
V: TRBV9
CDR3: CASSVEGNANQPQHF
DNA: TGTGCCAGCAGCGTGGAGGGGAATGCCAATCAGCCCCAGCATTTT

size: few
J: TRBJ2-7
D: -
V: TRBV24-1
CDR3: CANTASQYDYEQYF
DNA: TGTGCCAATACAGCTTCTCAGTACGACTACGAGCAGTACTTC

size: -
J: TRBJ1-1
D: -
V: TRBV5-5
CDR3: CASSSRPLVNTEAFF
DNA: TGTGCCAGCAGCTCCCGGCCCCTCGTGAACACTGAAGCTTTCTTT

size: -
J: TRBJ2-5
D: -
V: TRBV5-1
CDR3: CASSPLQETQYF
DNA: TGCGCCAGCAGCCCGCTCCAAGAGACCCAGTACTTC

size: few
J: TRBJ2-3
D: -
V: TRBV30
CDR3: CAWSDRAAAADTQYF
DNA: TGTGCCTGGAGTGATAGAGCGGCTGCGGCAGATACGCAGTATTTT

size: -
J: TRBJ1-5
D: TRBD1
V: TRBV6-5
CDR3: CASRNRGNQPQHF
DNA: TGTGCCAGCAGAAACAGGGGGAATCAGCCCCAGCATTTT

size: -
J: TRBJ2-1
D: -
V: TRBV7-3
CDR3: CASSLGQVNEQFF
DNA: TGTGCCAGCAGCTTAGGGCAGGTCAATGAGCAGTTCTTC

size: -
J: TRBJ2-2
D: TRBD1
V: TRBV5-1
CDR3: CASGQGTGELFF
DNA: TGCGCCAGCGGACAGGGGACCGGGGAGCTGTTTTTT

size: -
J: TRBJ2-2
D: -
V: TRBV19
CDR3: CASRVAEIDTGELFF
DNA: TGTGCCAGTAGGGTAGCGGAGATCGACACCGGGGAGCTGTTTTTT